This passage covers 5 T cell receptor beta chains from one sample sequenced in a study of blood T cell repertoires in COVID-19. The repertoire was sequenced with immunoSEQ multiplex PCR; TCRdb's copy has only in-frame clones and lacks some. The sample lists 70,000 or so clones, over 65% occurring once. Sequenced input: peripheral blood. The receptors here all came from a human donor in a cohort sampled during active COVID-19.

The V gene is TRBV24-1, the J gene TRBJ2-1; D remains ambiguous. Per the germline V gene, CDR1 is KGHDR and CDR2 is SFDVKD. Between the trimmed V and J ends, which lost 4 bases and 7 bases, there was a span of 10 bases. The CDR3 totals 13 residues. CDR3 DNA sequence: TGTGCCACCAGTGACGCCGTCGGGAATGAGCAGTTCTTC. Protein product: CATSDAVGNEQFF.

V and J are TRBV2 and TRBJ1-5; 7 bases align to TRBD1. CDR1 is SNHLY, CDR2 FYNNEI, per germline. The ends lost 11 bases at V and 0 bases at J; junction bases unmatched: 4. The length of the CDR3 is 13 residues. This CDR3 reads CAGQGDSNQPQHF. CDR3 sequence (DNA): TGTGCCGGGCAGGGGGATAGCAATCAGCCCCAGCATTTT. Combining the CDR3 with reference TRBV2 and TRBJ1-5 gives the whole variable domain EPEVTQTPSHQVTQMGQEVILRCVPISNHLYFYWYRQILGQKVEFLVSFYNNEISEKSEIFDDQFSVERPDGSNFTLKIRSTKLEDSAMYFCAGQGDSNQPQHFGDGTRLSIL.

This chain joins TRBV28 and TRBJ2-7; 13 nucleotides align to TRBD2. After removal of 4 bases from V and 2 bases from J, the junction contained 5 bases not matched to a gene. The length of the CDR3 is 16 residues. The germline V gene encodes CDR1 MDHEN and CDR2 SYDVKM. The CDR3 loop reads CASSSSTSGRTYEQYF. In DNA, the CDR3 is TGTGCCAGCAGTTCATCGACTAGCGGGAGGACCTACGAGCAGTACTTC.

The genes are TRBV5-5 and TRBJ1-2; D is perhaps TRBD1 (5 bases). Germline CDR1 is SGHKS and CDR2 is YYEKEE (reference sequence). The V end lost 0 bases, the J end lost 2 bases, and 5 bases lay between the germline ends. This CDR3 contains 13 residues. CDR3 in amino acids: CASSLAGNYGYTF. In DNA, the CDR3 is TGTGCCAGCAGCTTGGCAGGGAACTATGGCTACACCTTC.

The chain carries TRBV28 and TRBJ1-6; weak D call: TRBD1 (5 bases). Trimming removed 6 bases from V and 5 bases from J, with 14 bases in between. The CDR3 covers 15 residues. The germline CDR1 and CDR2 sequences are MDHEN and SYDVKM. The CDR3 sequence: CASRPQGGDNSPLHF. As DNA, the CDR3 is TGTGCCAGCAGACCCCAGGGCGGGGATAATTCACCCCTCCACTTT.